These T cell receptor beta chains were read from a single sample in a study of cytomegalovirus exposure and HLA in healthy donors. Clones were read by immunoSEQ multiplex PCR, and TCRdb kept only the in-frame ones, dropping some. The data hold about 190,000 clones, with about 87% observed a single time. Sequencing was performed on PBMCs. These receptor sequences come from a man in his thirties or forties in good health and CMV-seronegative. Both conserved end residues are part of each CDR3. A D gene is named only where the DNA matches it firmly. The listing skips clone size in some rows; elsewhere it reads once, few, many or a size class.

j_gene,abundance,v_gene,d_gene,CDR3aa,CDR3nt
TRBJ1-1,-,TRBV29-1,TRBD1,CSADGQGLNTEAFF,TGCAGCGCCGACGGACAGGGTTTGAACACTGAAGCTTTCTTT
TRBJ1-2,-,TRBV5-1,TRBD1,CASSPRDRGPSNYGYTF,TGCGCCAGCAGCCCCCGGGACAGGGGTCCTTCTAACTATGGCTACACCTTC
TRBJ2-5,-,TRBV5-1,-,CASRSGWREEETQYF,TGCGCCAGCAGATCCGGCTGGCGGGAAGAAGAGACCCAGTACTTC
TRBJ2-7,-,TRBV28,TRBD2,CASSATSGGAYEQYF,TGTGCCAGCAGCGCGACTAGCGGAGGAGCCTACGAGCAGTACTTC
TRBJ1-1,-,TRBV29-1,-,CSVEEGVGAFF,TGCAGCGTTGAAGAAGGGGTGGGAGCTTTCTTT
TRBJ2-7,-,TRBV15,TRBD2,CATSRGTSGTYEQYF,TGTGCCACCAGCAGGGGGACTAGCGGCACCTACGAGCAGTACTTC
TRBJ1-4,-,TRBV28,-,CASTSEAINEKLFF,TGTGCCAGCACCTCGGAGGCTATCAATGAAAAACTGTTTTTT
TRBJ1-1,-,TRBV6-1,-,CASMSNRVMYTEAFF,TGTGCCAGCATGAGTAACAGGGTAATGTACACTGAAGCTTTCTTT
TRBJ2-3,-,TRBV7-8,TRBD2,CASSNPGTSSSDTQYF,TGTGCCAGCAGTAACCCCGGGACTAGCAGTTCAGATACGCAGTATTTT
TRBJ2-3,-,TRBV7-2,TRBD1,CASSLHGQGAFLNTQYF,TGTGCCAGCAGCTTGCACGGACAGGGGGCTTTCCTAAATACGCAGTATTTT
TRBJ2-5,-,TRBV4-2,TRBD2,CASSQAGLAGRRETQYF,TGTGCCAGCAGCCAGGCCGGACTAGCGGGACGTAGGGAGACCCAGTACTTC
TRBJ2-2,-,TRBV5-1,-,CASSLDRELFF,TGCGCCAGCAGCTTGGATAGGGAGCTGTTTTTT
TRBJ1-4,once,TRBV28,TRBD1,CASKLTGINEKLFF,TGTGCCAGCAAGCTGACAGGGATTAACGAAAAACTGTTTTTT
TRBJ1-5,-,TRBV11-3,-,CASSTSDRVKANQPQHF,TGTGCCAGCAGCACCTCGGACAGAGTAAAAGCCAATCAGCCCCAGCATTTT
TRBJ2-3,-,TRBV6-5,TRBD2,CASRGGSRDTQYF,TGTGCCAGCCGCGGCGGGAGTAGAGATACGCAGTATTTT
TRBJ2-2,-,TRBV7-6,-,CASTPTLGGNTGELFF,TGTGCCAGCACCCCAACCCTCGGCGGGAACACCGGGGAGCTGTTTTTT